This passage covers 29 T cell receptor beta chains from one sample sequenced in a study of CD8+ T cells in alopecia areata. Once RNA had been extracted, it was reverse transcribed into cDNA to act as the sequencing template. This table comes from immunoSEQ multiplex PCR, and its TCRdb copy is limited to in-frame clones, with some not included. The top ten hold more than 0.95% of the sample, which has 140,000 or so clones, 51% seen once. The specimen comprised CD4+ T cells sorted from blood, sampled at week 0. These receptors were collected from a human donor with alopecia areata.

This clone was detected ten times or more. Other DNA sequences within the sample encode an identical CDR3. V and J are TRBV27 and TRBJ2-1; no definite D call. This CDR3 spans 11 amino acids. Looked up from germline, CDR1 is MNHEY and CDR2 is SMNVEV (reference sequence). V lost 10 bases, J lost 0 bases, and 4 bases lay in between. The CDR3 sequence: CATSSYNEQFF. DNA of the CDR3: TGTGCCACGAGCTCCTACAATGAGCAGTTCTTC.

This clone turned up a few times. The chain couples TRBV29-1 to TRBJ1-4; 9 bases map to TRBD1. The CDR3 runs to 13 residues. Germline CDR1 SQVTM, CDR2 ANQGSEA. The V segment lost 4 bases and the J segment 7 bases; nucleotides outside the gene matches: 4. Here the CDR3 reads CSVAQGAGEKLFF. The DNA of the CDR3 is TGCAGCGTTGCACAGGGGGCCGGTGAAAAACTGTTTTTT.

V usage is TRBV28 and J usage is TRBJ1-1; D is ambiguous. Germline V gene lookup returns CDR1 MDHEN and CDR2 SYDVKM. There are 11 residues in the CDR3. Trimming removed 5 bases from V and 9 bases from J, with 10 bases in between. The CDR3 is CASSEERKAFF. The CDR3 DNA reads TGTGCCAGCAGTGAAGAGAGGAAAGCTTTCTTT.

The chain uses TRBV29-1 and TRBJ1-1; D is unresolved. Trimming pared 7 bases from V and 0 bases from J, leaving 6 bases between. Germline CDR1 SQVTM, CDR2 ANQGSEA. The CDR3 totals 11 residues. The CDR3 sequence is CSARMNTEAFF. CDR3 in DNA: TGCAGCGCCCGAATGAACACTGAAGCTTTCTTT.

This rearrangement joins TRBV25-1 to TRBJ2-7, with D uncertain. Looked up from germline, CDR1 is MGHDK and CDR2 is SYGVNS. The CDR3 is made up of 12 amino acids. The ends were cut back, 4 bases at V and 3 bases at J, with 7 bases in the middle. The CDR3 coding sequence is TGTGCCAGCAGTGCAAGCAACTACGAGCAGTACTTC. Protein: CASSASNYEQYF.

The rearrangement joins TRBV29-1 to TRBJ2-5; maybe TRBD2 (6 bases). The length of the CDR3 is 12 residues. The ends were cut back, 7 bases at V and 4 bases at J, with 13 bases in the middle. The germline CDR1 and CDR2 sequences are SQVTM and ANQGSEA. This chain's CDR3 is CSGQLGGETQYF. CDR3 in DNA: TGCAGCGGCCAATTGGGGGGAGAGACCCAGTACTTC. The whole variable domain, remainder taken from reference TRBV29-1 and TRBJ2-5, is SAVISQKPSRDICQRGTSLTIQCQVDSQVTMMFWYRQQPGQSLTLIATANQGSEATYESGFVIDKFPISRPNLTFSTLTVSNMSPEDSSIYLCSGQLGGETQYFGPGTRLLVL.

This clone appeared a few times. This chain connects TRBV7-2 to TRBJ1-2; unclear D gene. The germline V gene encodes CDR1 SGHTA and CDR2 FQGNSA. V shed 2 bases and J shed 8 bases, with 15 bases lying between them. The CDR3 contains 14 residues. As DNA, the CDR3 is TGTGCCAGCAGCTTACAAACCCACCGCCCGGGCTACACCTTC. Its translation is CASSLQTHRPGYTF.

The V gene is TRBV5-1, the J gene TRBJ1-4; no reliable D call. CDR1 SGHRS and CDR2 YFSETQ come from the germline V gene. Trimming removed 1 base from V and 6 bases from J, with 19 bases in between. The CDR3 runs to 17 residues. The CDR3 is CASSLYGGRNGHEKLFF. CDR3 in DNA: TGCGCCAGCAGCTTGTATGGTGGACGTAACGGTCATGAAAAACTGTTTTTT. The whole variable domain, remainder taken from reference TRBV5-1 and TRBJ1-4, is KAGVTQTPRYLIKTRGQQVTLSCSPISGHRSVSWYQQTPGQGLQFLFEYFSETQRNKGNFPGRFSGRQFSNSRSEMNVSTLELGDSALYLCASSLYGGRNGHEKLFFGSGTQLSVL.

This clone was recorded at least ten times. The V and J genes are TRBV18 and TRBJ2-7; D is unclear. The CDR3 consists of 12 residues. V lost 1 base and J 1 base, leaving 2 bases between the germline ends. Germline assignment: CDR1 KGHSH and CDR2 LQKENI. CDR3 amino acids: CASSPQSYEQYF. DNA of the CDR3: TGTGCCAGCTCACCACAGTCCTACGAGCAGTACTTC.

Written as DNA, the CDR3 is TGTGCCAGCAGTTTAATCCCGGGGCCCGCTGAAGCTTTCTTT. Its protein is CASSLIPGPAEAFF. V usage is TRBV6-5 and J usage is TRBJ1-1; the D gene is possibly TRBD1 (5 bases). Between the trimmed V and J ends, which lost 4 bases and 6 bases, there was a span of 15 bases. CDR3 length: 14 residues. Germline V CDR1 and CDR2: MNHEY, SVGAGI.

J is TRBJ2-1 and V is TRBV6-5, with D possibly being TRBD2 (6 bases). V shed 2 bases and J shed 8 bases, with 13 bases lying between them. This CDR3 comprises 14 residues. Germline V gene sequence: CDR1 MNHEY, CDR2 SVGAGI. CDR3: CASSYDVWGDEQFF. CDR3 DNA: TGTGCCAGCAGTTACGATGTATGGGGGGATGAGCAGTTCTTC.

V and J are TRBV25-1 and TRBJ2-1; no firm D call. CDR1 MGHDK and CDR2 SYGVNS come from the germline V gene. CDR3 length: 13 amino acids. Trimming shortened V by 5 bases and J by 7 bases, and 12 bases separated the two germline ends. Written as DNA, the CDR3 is TGTGCCAGCAGTTCTAGGTTGGTGAATGAGCAGTTCTTC. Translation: CASSSRLVNEQFF.

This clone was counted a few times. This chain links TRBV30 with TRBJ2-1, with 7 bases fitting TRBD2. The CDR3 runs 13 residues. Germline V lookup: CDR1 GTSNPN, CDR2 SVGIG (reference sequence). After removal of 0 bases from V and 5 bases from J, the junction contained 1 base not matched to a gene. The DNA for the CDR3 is TGTGCCTGGAGTGTCGGGGGGAACAATGAGCAGTTCTTC. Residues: CAWSVGGNNEQFF. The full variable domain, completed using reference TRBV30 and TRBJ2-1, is SQTIHQWPATLVQPVGSPLSLECTVEGTSNPNLYWYRQAAGRGLQLLFYSVGIGQISSEVPQNLSASRPQDRQFILSSKKLLLSDSGFYLCAWSVGGNNEQFFGPGTRLTVL.

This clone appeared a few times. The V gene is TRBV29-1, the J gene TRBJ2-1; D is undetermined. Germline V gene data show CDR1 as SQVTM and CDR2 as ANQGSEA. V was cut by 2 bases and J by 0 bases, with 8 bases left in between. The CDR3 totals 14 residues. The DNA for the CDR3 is TGCAGCGTTGAAAGCCGCCTCTCCTACAATGAGCAGTTCTTC. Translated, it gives CSVESRLSYNEQFF.

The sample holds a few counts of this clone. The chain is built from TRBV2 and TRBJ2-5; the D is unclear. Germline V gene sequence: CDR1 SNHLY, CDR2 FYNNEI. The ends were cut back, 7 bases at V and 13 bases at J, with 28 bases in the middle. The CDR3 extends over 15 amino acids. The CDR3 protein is CASISDAVIPGRVYF. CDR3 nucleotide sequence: TGTGCCAGCATATCAGACGCCGTAATCCCCGGGCGCGTGTACTTC. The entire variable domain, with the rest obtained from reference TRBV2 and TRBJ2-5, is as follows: EPEVTQTPSHQVTQMGQEVILRCVPISNHLYFYWYRQILGQKVEFLVSFYNNEISEKSEIFDDQFSVERPDGSNFTLKIRSTKLEDSAMYFCASISDAVIPGRVYFGPGTRLLVL.

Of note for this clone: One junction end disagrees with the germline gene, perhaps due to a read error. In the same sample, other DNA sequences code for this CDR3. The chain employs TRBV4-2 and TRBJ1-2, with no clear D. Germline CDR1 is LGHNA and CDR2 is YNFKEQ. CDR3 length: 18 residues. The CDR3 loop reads CASSQDVDRSATNYGYTF. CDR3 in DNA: TGTGCCAGCAGCCAAGATGTTGATCGATCAGCTACTAACTATGGATACACCTTC.

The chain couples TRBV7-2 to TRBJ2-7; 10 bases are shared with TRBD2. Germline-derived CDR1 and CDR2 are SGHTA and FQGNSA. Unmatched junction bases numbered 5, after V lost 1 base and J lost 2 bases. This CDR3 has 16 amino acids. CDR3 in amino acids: CASSLVGAGGAYEQYF. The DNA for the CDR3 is TGTGCCAGCAGCTTAGTTGGAGCGGGAGGGGCCTACGAGCAGTACTTC.

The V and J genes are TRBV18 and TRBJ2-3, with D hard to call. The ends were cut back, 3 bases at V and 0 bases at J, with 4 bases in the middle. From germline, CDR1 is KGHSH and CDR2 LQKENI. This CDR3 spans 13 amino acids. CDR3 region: CASSPFSTDTQYF. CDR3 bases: TGTGCCAGCTCACCGTTTAGCACAGATACGCAGTATTTT.

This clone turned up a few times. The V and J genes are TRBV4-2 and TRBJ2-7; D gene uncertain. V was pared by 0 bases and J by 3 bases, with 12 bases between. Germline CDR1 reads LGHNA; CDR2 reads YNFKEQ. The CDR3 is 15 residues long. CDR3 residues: CASSQEGLTVYEQYF. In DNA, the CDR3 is TGTGCCAGCAGCCAAGAAGGGCTAACGGTCTACGAGCAGTACTTC.

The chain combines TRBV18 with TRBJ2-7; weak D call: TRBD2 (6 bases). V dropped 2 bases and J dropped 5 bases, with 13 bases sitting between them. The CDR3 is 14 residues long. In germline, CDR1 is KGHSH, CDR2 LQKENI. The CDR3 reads CASSPSGSGHEQYF. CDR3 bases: TGTGCCAGCTCACCATCCGGGAGTGGCCACGAGCAGTACTTC.

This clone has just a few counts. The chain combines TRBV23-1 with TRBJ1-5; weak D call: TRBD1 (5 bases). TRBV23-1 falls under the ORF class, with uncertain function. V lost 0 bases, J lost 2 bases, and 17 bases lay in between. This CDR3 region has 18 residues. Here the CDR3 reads CASSQSRGRPGGNQPQHF. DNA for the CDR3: TGCGCCAGCAGTCAATCTAGGGGCCGTCCCGGCGGCAATCAGCCCCAGCATTTT.

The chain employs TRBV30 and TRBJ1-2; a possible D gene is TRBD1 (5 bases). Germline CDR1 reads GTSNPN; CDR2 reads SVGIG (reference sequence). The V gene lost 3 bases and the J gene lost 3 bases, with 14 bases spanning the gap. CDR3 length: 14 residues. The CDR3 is CAWRRDSRDYGYTF. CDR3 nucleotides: TGTGCCTGGAGGCGGGACTCAAGGGACTATGGCTACACCTTC.

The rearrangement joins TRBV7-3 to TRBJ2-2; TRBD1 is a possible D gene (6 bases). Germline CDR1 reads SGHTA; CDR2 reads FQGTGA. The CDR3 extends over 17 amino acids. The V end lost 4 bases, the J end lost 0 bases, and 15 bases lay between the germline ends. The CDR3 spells CASSWGPPGTNTGELFF. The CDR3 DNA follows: TGTGCCAGCAGCTGGGGGCCCCCAGGGACGAACACCGGGGAGCTGTTTTTT.

Here the CDR3 reads CASSLELGTVSGANVLTF. The CDR3 nucleotides read TGTGCCAGCAGCTTAGAACTCGGGACAGTCTCTGGGGCCAACGTCCTGACTTTC. The chain uses TRBV7-9 and TRBJ2-6, with TRBD1 matching over 7 bases. This CDR3 region has 18 residues. CDR1 and CDR2 (germline): SEHNR, FQNEAQ (reference sequence). After removal of 1 base from V and 0 bases from J, the junction contained 6 bases not matched to a gene.

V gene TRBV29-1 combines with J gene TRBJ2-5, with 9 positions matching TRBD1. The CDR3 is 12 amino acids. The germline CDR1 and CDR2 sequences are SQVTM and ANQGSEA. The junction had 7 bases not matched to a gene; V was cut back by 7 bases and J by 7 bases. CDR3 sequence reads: CSAGTGQRTQYF. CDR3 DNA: TGCAGCGCCGGGACAGGGCAACGGACCCAGTACTTC.

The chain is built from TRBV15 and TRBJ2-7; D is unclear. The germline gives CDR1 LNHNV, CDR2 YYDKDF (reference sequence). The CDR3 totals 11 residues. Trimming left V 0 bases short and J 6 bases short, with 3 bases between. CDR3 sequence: CATSRETEQYF. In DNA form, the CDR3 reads TGTGCCACCAGCAGAGAGACCGAGCAGTACTTC.

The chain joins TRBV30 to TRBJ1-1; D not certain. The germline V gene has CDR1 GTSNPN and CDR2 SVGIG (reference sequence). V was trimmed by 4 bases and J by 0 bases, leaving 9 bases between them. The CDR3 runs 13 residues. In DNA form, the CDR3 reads TGTGCCTGGATCGGCACCATGAACACTGAAGCTTTCTTT. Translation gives CAWIGTMNTEAFF.

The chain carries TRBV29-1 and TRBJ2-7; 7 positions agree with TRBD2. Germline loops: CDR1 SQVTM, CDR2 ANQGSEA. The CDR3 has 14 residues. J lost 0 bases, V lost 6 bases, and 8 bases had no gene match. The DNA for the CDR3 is TGCAGCGTGCTCTCTAGCGGCAGCTCCTACGAGCAGTACTTC. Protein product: CSVLSSGSSYEQYF.

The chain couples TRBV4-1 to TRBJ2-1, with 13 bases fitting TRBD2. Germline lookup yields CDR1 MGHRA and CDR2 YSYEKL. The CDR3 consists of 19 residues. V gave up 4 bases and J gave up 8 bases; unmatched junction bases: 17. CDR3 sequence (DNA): TGCGCCAGCAGCCCCCGACCCCCGGCACTAGCGGGAGGGCCGGATGAGCAGTTCTTC. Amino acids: CASSPRPPALAGGPDEQFF.